One sample yielded the 32 T cell receptor beta chains listed below, sequenced in a study of regulatory T cells in long-lasting Graves disease. Noted time point: newly diagnosed GD, antithyroid drugs for less than 3 months. The TCR library used RNA extracted from PBMCs. Sequencing libraries for TCR beta were prepared with iRepertoire HTBI primers and Arm-PCR of CDR3 regions. TCRdb re-called the multiplex PCR reads through MiXCR, storing one row per CDR3 protein. The sample shows over 500,000 distinct CDR3 sequences, roughly 16% of them seen only once. Another study also made use of these data, one on T cells in Graves' hyperthyroidism and ophthalmopathy.

This specimen was peripheral blood mononuclear cells (PBMCs), taken at new diagnosis, from a patient treated with antithyroid drugs. These receptor sequences come from a woman under 40 with Graves disease.

In its sample, this clonotype was seen many times. The chain combines TRBV28 with TRBJ1-2; D not certain. Germline V gives CDR1 MDHEN, CDR2 SYDVKM. There are 12 residues in the CDR3. The V end was cut by 6 bases, the J end by 6 bases, with 11 bases between. The CDR3 loop is CASSWERNGYTF. CDR3 coding DNA: TGTGCCAGCAGCTGGGAAAGGAATGGCTACACCTTC.

This clonotype came up many times. This sequence joins TRBV5-1 and TRBJ2-5; unclear D gene. CDR3 length: 15 amino acids. Germline V lookup: CDR1 SGHRS, CDR2 YFSETQ. V gave up 1 base and J gave up 1 base, with 11 bases separating them. The CDR3 DNA sequence: TGCGCCAGCAGCTTGCTTGGTCCGTTCCAAGAGACCCAGTACTTC. This codes for CASSLLGPFQETQYF.

A remark on this clonotype: The junction and the germline gene differ at one end; a read error may be behind it. CDR3 bases: TGCGCCAGCACCCAAGGGTGGACTAGCGGCCAAGAGACCCAGTACTTC. Translating it yields CASTQGWTSGQETQYF. The J gene is TRBJ2-5, the V gene TRBV11-1; 10 bases match TRBD2. The CDR3 length is 16 residues. Germline V lookup: CDR1 SGHAT, CDR2 FQDESV (reference sequence).

Concerning this clonotype: The junction and the germline gene differ at one end; a read error may be behind it. The rearrangement uses TRBV27 and TRBJ2-7, with 8 bases fitting TRBD2. This CDR3 is 16 amino acids long. Germline assignment: CDR1 MNHEY and CDR2 SMNVEV (reference sequence). CDR3 in DNA: TGTACCAGCAGTTTATCGGGAGGGAGGGTTTTCGACGAGCAGTACTTC. Protein: CTSSLSGGRVFDEQYF.

This clonotype appeared a few times. This chain links TRBV27 with TRBJ2-5; D possibly corresponds to TRBD2 (5 bases). There are 14 residues in the CDR3. Germline CDR1 is MNHEY and CDR2 is SMNVEV (reference sequence). V dropped 6 bases and J dropped 2 bases, with 13 bases sitting between them. In DNA form, the CDR3 reads TGTGCCAGCAGCCCCGTAGCGTGGCAAGAGACCCAGTACTTC. It translates to CASSPVAWQETQYF.

This clonotype turned up a few times. The chain combines TRBV7-9 with TRBJ1-5, with a tentative D call TRBD1 (5 bases). Trimming took 8 bases from V and 9 from J, leaving 14 bases between them. This CDR3 is built from 12 residues. In germline, CDR1 is SEHNR, CDR2 FQNEAQ (reference sequence). CDR3 DNA: TGTGCCAGCGCGACAGACCTTTGGCCCCAGCATTTT. It encodes CASATDLWPQHF.

In this sample, this clonotype turned up a few times. The V gene is TRBV13, the J gene TRBJ1-1; D is unclear. Germline V gene sequence: CDR1 PRHDT, CDR2 FYEKMQ (reference sequence). This CDR3 contains 13 residues. V was cut by 6 bases and J by 3 bases, with 11 bases left in between. CDR3 coding DNA: TGTGCCAGCAGACCGGGGATATACACTGAAGCTTTCTTT. It specifies CASRPGIYTEAFF.

Many counts were recorded for this clonotype. V is TRBV28 and J is TRBJ1-1; D uncertain. Trimming shortened V by 1 base and J by 6 bases, and 9 bases separated the two germline ends. The germline V gene encodes CDR1 MDHEN and CDR2 SYDVKM. CDR3 size: 13 residues. CDR3 amino acids: CASSLSRFAEAFF. CDR3 in DNA: TGTGCCAGCAGTTTATCGCGGTTTGCTGAAGCTTTCTTT.

About this clonotype: Likely a read error: the CDR3 ends without its conserved phenylalanine or tryptophan. The chain has TRBV5-1 and TRBJ2-7; possible D gene TRBD1, 6 bases. V gave up 3 bases and J gave up 2 bases, with 9 bases separating them. The germline V gene encodes CDR1 SGHRS and CDR2 YFSETQ. CDR3 length: 13 residues. The CDR3, as DNA: TGCGCCAGCAGCTCAGGACAGACCTACGAGCAGTACTCC. It translates to CASSSGQTYEQYS.

This clonotype was counted at least ten times. This chain links TRBV28 with TRBJ2-7; 11 nucleotides match TRBD2. The CDR3 is made up of 15 amino acids. The J segment lost 4 bases and the V segment lost 5 bases, leaving 7 bases of the junction unmatched. The germline gives CDR1 MDHEN, CDR2 SYDVKM. The CDR3 region has the DNA TGTGCCAGCAGTCGACCGGGACTAGCGGAATACGAGCAGTACTTC. Translated, it gives CASSRPGLAEYEQYF.

This clonotype has a count of ten or more. The V call is TRBV6-1, the J call TRBJ1-1; D is ambiguous. Germline V gives CDR1 MNHNS, CDR2 SASEGT. The CDR3 is 14 amino acids. Trimming removed 0 bases at V and 5 bases at J, with 10 bases between. Here the CDR3 reads CASSEAWLLTEAFF. The CDR3 DNA reads as TGTGCCAGCAGTGAAGCATGGCTATTGACTGAAGCTTTCTTT.

A word on this clonotype: This probably arose from a read error, given a far larger clone one base away. The chain is built from TRBV6-4 and TRBJ1-1; no clear D. From germline, CDR1 is MRHNA and CDR2 SNTAGT. The CDR3 contains 13 residues. CDR3: CASSYSIGVQAFF. CDR3 sequence (DNA): TGTGCCAGCAGTTACTCCATCGGGGTACAGGCTTTCTTT.

This clonotype was found many times. The chain couples TRBV2 to TRBJ1-1, with D unresolved. CDR3 length: 14 residues. Trimming cost V 4 bases and J 0 bases, with 9 bases left between them. Germline V lookup: CDR1 SNHLY, CDR2 FYNNEI. In nucleotides, the CDR3 is TGTGCCAGCAGTGTACCCAGCATGAACACTGAAGCTTTCTTT. Its protein is CASSVPSMNTEAFF.

This clonotype was detected ten times or more. V and J are TRBV5-1 and TRBJ2-7, with TRBD2 matching 10 bases. The CDR3 has 15 residues. V dropped 4 bases and J dropped 1; count of bases not matched to a gene: 5. CDR1 SGHRS and CDR2 YFSETQ come from the germline V gene. The CDR3, as DNA: TGCGCCAGCAGCACAAGGACTAGCGGATCCTACGAGCAGTACTTC. Protein: CASSTRTSGSYEQYF.

To note about this clonotype: One junction end does not reproduce the germline sequence, and a read error may be involved. The chain uses TRBV7-9 and TRBJ2-1; 9 nucleotides agree with TRBD2. This CDR3 comprises 14 residues. Germline-derived CDR1 and CDR2 are SEHNR and FQNEAQ (reference sequence). The CDR3 DNA is TGTGCCAGGAAATTTAGCGGGGGTAACAATGAGCAGTCCTTC. Translated: CARKFSGGNNEQSF.

This clonotype was observed a few times. J is TRBJ2-1 and V is TRBV19; TRBD1 is a possible D gene (5 bases). Germline lookup yields CDR1 LNHDA and CDR2 SQIVND (reference sequence). The CDR3 loop spans 16 amino acids. Trimming pared 0 bases from V and 7 bases from J, leaving 16 bases between. DNA of the CDR3: TGTGCCAGTAGTATAGATCAAGTACCAGGGTGGAATGAGCAGTTCTTC. This translates into CASSIDQVPGWNEQFF. Supplemented by reference TRBV19 and TRBJ2-1, the full variable domain reads DGGITQSPKYLFRKEGQNVTLSCEQNLNHDAMYWYRQDPGQGLRLIYYSQIVNDFQKGDIAEGYSVSREKKESFPLTVTSAQKNPTAFYLCASSIDQVPGWNEQFFGPGTRLTVL.

As for this clonotype: A read error may explain this, as a much larger clone is one base away. CDR3 sequence (DNA): TGTGACAGTAGTCCTCCCGCGGTCGAAGCTTTCTTT. Protein sequence: CDSSPPAVEAFF. The chain employs TRBV19 and TRBJ1-1; D remains unclear. In germline, CDR1 is LNHDA, CDR2 SQIVND (reference sequence). The CDR3 is 12 residues long. The whole variable domain, remainder taken from reference TRBV19 and TRBJ1-1, is DGGITQSPKYLFRKEGQNVTLSCEQNLNHDAMYWYRQDPGQGLRLIYYSQIVNDFQKGDIAEGYSVSREKKESFPLTVTSAQKNPTAFYLCDSSPPAVEAFFGQGTRLTVV.

Concerning this clonotype itself: A read error may explain this, as a much larger clone is one base away. The chain uses TRBV28 and TRBJ2-3; no reliable D call. Germline V gene sequence: CDR1 MDHEN, CDR2 SYDVKM. The CDR3 covers 14 residues. The CDR3 DNA is TGTGCCGGCAGTGCCGTGACCTACGTAGATACGCAGTATTTT. Its translation is CAGSAVTYVDTQYF. Combining the CDR3 with reference TRBV28 and TRBJ2-3 gives the whole variable domain DVKVTQSSRYLVKRTGEKVFLECVQDMDHENMFWYRQDPGLGLRLIYFSYDVKMKEKGDIPEGYSVSREKKERFSLILESASTNQTSMYLCAGSAVTYVDTQYFGPGTRLTVL.

This clonotype was counted many times. V gene TRBV20-1 combines with J gene TRBJ2-7; D might be TRBD2 (5 bases). The germline CDR1 and CDR2 sequences are DFQATT and SNEGSKA (reference sequence). V gave up 0 bases and J gave up 5 bases, with 14 bases separating them. CDR3 length: 14 amino acids. In DNA, the CDR3 is TGCAGTGCTAGAGATGGGCGGGTAGACCACGAGCAGTACTTC. It codes for CSARDGRVDHEQYF.

The gene calls are TRBV28 and TRBJ1-5; D is ambiguous. CDR1 and CDR2 (germline): MDHEN, SYDVKM. The V end lost 9 bases, the J end lost 4 bases, and 10 bases lay between the germline ends. The CDR3 consists of 12 residues. The CDR3 DNA is TGTGCCAGTCTTTCGGGGAATCAGCCCCAGCATTTT. Its protein is CASLSGNQPQHF.

V usage is TRBV9 and J usage is TRBJ1-6, with D unresolved. The CDR3 runs to 17 residues. The V gene's germline CDR1 is SGDLS and CDR2 YYNGEE. V was shortened by 1 base and J by 0 bases, with 11 bases between the two germline ends. CDR3 DNA: TGTGCCAGCAGCGTACTCTCTTCACACTCCTATAATTCACCCCTCCACTTT. Amino acids: CASSVLSSHSYNSPLHF.

This clonotype was recorded at least ten times. The rearrangement uses TRBV12-3 or TRBV12-4 and TRBJ2-1; D possibly corresponds to TRBD1 (6 bases). V lost 3 bases and J lost 5, with 26 bases in between. The CDR3 is 19 residues long. The chain's CDR3 is CASSFRPLSQGTVHNEQFF. CDR3 DNA sequence: TGTGCCAGCAGTTTTCGCCCCTTATCACAGGGCACAGTCCACAATGAGCAGTTCTTC.

This clonotype occurred many times. The rearrangement links TRBV10-3 to TRBJ2-7, with D tentatively TRBD1 (5 bases). The CDR3 runs to 13 residues. Germline values: CDR1 ENHRY, CDR2 SYGVKD. V gave up 10 bases and J gave up 2 bases, with 15 bases separating them. CDR3 DNA: TGTGCCACCGGACACAGAATAGCCTACGAGCAGTACTTC. It codes for CATGHRIAYEQYF.

This clonotype was found many times. The genes are TRBV12-3 or TRBV12-4 and TRBJ2-1, with 7 bases fitting TRBD1. V gave up 1 base and J gave up 6 bases; unmatched junction bases: 3. The CDR3 consists of 14 residues. DNA of the CDR3: TGTGCCAGCAGTTTAGAGGGGGCGTTCAATGAGCAGTTCTTC. Protein sequence: CASSLEGAFNEQFF.

This clonotype came up many times. The J gene is TRBJ1-5, the V gene TRBV12-3 or TRBV12-4; perhaps TRBD1 as D (6 bases). The CDR3 covers 15 residues. The V and J ends lost 1 base and 6 bases respectively, with 13 bases between them. As DNA, the CDR3 is TGTGCCAGCAGTTTAGTGGCAGGGGCTGTTCAGCCCCAGCATTTT. Translating gives CASSLVAGAVQPQHF.

The chain uses TRBV30 and TRBJ2-2, with D possibly called TRBD1 or TRBD2 (5 bases each). Germline CDR1 and CDR2: GTSNPN and SVGIG (reference sequence). The CDR3 spans 15 residues. The ends were cut back, 3 bases at V and 2 bases at J, with 13 bases in the middle. The CDR3 DNA reads TGTGCCTGGAGAGAGGGACCGGGAAACACCGGGGAGCTGTTTTTT. This sequence encodes CAWREGPGNTGELFF.

The V gene is TRBV3-1, the J gene TRBJ2-3; D possibly matches TRBD1 or TRBD2 (6 bases each). The J call may be faulty, since TRBJ2-7 better matches the DNA end. CDR3 length equals 14 residues. Per germline, CDR1 LGHDT and CDR2 YNNKEL (reference sequence). The CDR3 spells CASSLVGGKSEQYF. CDR3 nucleotides: TGTGCCAGCAGCTTAGTCGGGGGCAAGAGCGAGCAGTACTTC.

Only a few counts were recorded for this clonotype. This rearrangement joins TRBV29-1 to TRBJ2-7; 8 bases are shared with TRBD2. V was clipped by 4 bases and J by 0 bases; unmatched bases: 17. The CDR3 is 18 residues long. Germline V gives CDR1 SQVTM, CDR2 ANQGSEA. CDR3 bases: TGCAGCGTTGCTGGGGACACCAATTTAGCGGGAAACTCCTACGAGCAGTACTTC. It is translated as CSVAGDTNLAGNSYEQYF.

This clonotype was picked up a small number of times. The chain combines TRBV4-1 with TRBJ1-1; D ambiguous. This CDR3 comprises 13 residues. From germline, CDR1 is MGHRA and CDR2 YSYEKL. V was cut by 0 bases and J by 6 bases, with 8 bases left in between. CDR3 sequence reads: CASSQEAGPEAFF. CDR3 nucleotide sequence: TGCGCCAGCAGCCAAGAGGCTGGGCCTGAAGCTTTCTTT.

As for this clonotype: A single base separates this from a much larger clone, so it may be a read error. The rearrangement links TRBV15 to TRBJ2-7; D gene ambiguous. Trimming cost V 4 bases and J 7 bases, with 20 bases left between them. Germline V gene sequence: CDR1 LNHNV, CDR2 YYDKDF (reference sequence). The CDR3 has 15 residues. CDR3 sequence (DNA): TGTGCCACCAGCACCCACCTAGAGTCCTACAATGAGCAGTACTTC. As protein: CATSTHLESYNEQYF.

Details on this clonotype: With a much larger clone just one base away, this may be a read error. The V gene is TRBV12-3 or TRBV12-4, the J gene TRBJ1-5, with a possible D match to TRBD1 (5 bases). The CDR3 spans 15 residues. V lost 0 bases and J lost 7, with 13 bases in between. The chain's CDR3 is CASSLAGGRVQPQHF. CDR3 sequence (DNA): TGTGCCAGCAGTTTAGCGGGGGGGAGGGTACAGCCCCAGCATTTT.

This clonotype was seen many times. The chain joins TRBV20-1 to TRBJ1-2; D perhaps matches TRBD1 (5 bases). Germline V gives CDR1 DFQATT, CDR2 SNEGSKA (reference sequence). CDR3 length: 17 residues. The V and J ends lost 0 bases and 3 bases respectively, with 20 bases between them. DNA for the CDR3: TGCAGTGCTAGAGATCCCCAGGGACTATCTAGAGACTATGGCTACACCTTC. Encoded protein: CSARDPQGLSRDYGYTF.